The T cell receptor (beta chain) described here comes from a study of shared clonotypes between healthy human individuals. Methods used by the authors: Filtering differed, since immunoSEQ gave only junction sequences and no quality scores. Assay used: immunoSEQ multiplex PCR; TCRdb lists only in-frame clones, some missing. D and trimming were read from the DNA, whereas the V and J calls and clone size are those reported in that table. The repertoire holds around 430,000 clones, with about 76% as singletons. Germline loops: CDR1 MNHNY, CDR2 SVGAGI (reference sequence). The CDR3 length is 16 residues. The V gene lost 0 bases and the J gene lost 2 bases, with 12 bases spanning the gap. Those who donated were healthy HIV-negative adults, with no recent acute infections or vaccinations reported. Adults of Caucasian background living in Nashville, Tennessee made up all donors.

The specimen was PBMCs. This sequence was found in a woman in her thirties or forties in good health. Some clones in this sample may be carry-over from other donors' samples. The chain joins TRBV6-6 to TRBJ2-3; TRBD2 is a possible D gene (6 bases). Here the CDR3 DNA reads TGTGCCAGCAGTTACTCGGGGCGGGGCTTCACAGATACGCAGTATTTT. Protein: CASSYSGRGFTDTQYF.